Below, 24 T cell receptor beta chains from the same sample are listed, as sequenced in a study of tumor-infiltrating lymphocytes in primary liver carcinoma. Starting from 450 to 500 ng of total RNA, TCR beta cDNA was produced with a primer in the constant region. Amplification in three nested multiplex PCR rounds with slightly modified ARM-PCR gave rise to TCR beta libraries. A C-beta reverse primer was combined with TRBV1-TRBV30 forward primers in the first two PCR rounds, and each round had around 11 cycles. TCRdb re-analysed the multiplex PCR reads in MiXCR, keeping a single row per CDR3 protein. This sample has approximately 100,000 distinct CDR3 sequences, with about 62% found just once. The tissue used was unsorted bulk material of about 17-33 mg. RNA and DNA were co-extracted from it with the AllPrep DNA/RNA mini kit. Sequenced sample: liver tumor tissue from sampling region 2. Subset: tumor region T2, inferior pole. These receptors originate from a woman aged 55-69 years with primary liver carcinoma and hepatitis B virus infection.

The V call is TRBV11-3, the J call TRBJ2-7, with a weak D call TRBD2 (6 bases). V lost 0 bases and J lost 7, with 16 bases in between. Germline V lookup: CDR1 SGHNT, CDR2 YENEEA. This CDR3 is 15 amino acids long. CDR3 sequence (DNA): TGTGCCAGCAGCTTAGAGCCGGGCGGGGCCTTGGAGCAGTACTTC. Translated: CASSLEPGGALEQYF.

The chain has TRBV2 and TRBJ2-7; TRBD2 is a possible D gene (5 bases). The CDR3 loop spans 15 amino acids. Trimming removed 4 bases at V and 5 bases at J, with 18 bases between. Germline V CDR1 and CDR2: SNHLY, FYNNEI. The chain's CDR3 is CASSVSRRSSHEQYF. The CDR3 DNA follows: TGTGCCAGCAGTGTGTCGAGGAGGAGTTCCCACGAGCAGTACTTC.

As for this clonotype: This may come from a read error, since a much larger clone is one base off. The V call is TRBV5-1, the J call TRBJ2-3; no clear D. This CDR3 spans 14 amino acids. Germline-derived CDR1 and CDR2 are SGHRS and YFSETQ. CDR3: CAISLTPRADTQYF. Here the CDR3 DNA reads TGCGCCATCAGCTTGACCCCCCGAGCAGATACGCAGTATTTT. The full variable domain, rest sourced from reference TRBV5-1 and TRBJ2-3, is KAGVTQTPRYLIKTRGQQVTLSCSPISGHRSVSWYQQTPGQGLQFLFEYFSETQRNKGNFPGRFSGRQFSNSRSEMNVSTLELGDSALYLCAISLTPRADTQYFGPGTRLTVL.

Points on this clonotype: Since a much larger clone is just one base distant, this may be a read error. The chain links TRBV28 to TRBJ1-5; D remains ambiguous. There are 15 residues in the CDR3. Between the trimmed V and J ends, which lost 6 bases and 3 bases, there was a span of 15 bases. Germline lookup yields CDR1 MDHEN and CDR2 SYDVKM. The CDR3 nucleotides read TGTGCCAGCAGGGCCGGGGAGGCCTTCAATCAGCCCCAGCATTTT. Protein sequence: CASRAGEAFNQPQHF.

This clonotype showed up many times. This sequence joins TRBV7-8 and TRBJ2-3; perhaps TRBD2 as D (6 bases). V lost 5 bases and J 0 bases, leaving 15 bases between the germline ends. Germline-derived CDR1 and CDR2 are SGHVS and FQNEAQ. The CDR3 spans 16 residues. As DNA, the CDR3 is TGTGCCAGCAGCCGCCGGGACTTCTCTAGCACAGATACGCAGTATTTT. Translating gives CASSRRDFSSTDTQYF.

Concerning this clonotype: At one end, the junction sequence differs from germline, possibly due to a read error. This chain uses TRBV7-8 with TRBJ2-2; perhaps TRBD2 as D (5 bases). The CDR3 has 16 amino acids. CDR1 and CDR2 (germline): SGHVS, FQNEAQ. Here the CDR3 DNA reads TGTGCCAGCAGCTTAGTGTGGGCGGCGAACACCGGGGAGCTGTTGTTT. Its translation: CASSLVWAANTGELLF.

For this clonotype: The junction departs from the called germline gene at one end, perhaps through a read error. The chain carries TRBV11-3 and TRBJ2-1; D is ambiguous. This CDR3 contains 15 residues. CDR1 is SGHNT, CDR2 YENEEA, per germline. The CDR3 DNA follows: TGTGCCAGCATCTCCCGCTGTTTGGTTTACAATGAGCATTTCTTC. Translation gives CASISRCLVYNEHFF.

Note on this clonotype: An end of the junction does not agree with germline; a read error may underlie this. The chain recombines TRBV5-1 with TRBJ2-3; tentatively, D is TRBD1 (6 bases). The CDR3 covers 16 residues. From germline, CDR1 is SGHRS and CDR2 YFSETQ. The CDR3 protein is CASSLSGQTNTDMQYF. CDR3 bases: TGCGCCAGCAGCTTATCCGGACAGACTAACACAGATATGCAGTATTTT. Full variable domain (missing parts from reference TRBV5-1 and TRBJ2-3): KAGVTQTPRYLIKTRGQQVTLSCSPISGHRSVSWYQQTPGQGLQFLFEYFSETQRNKGNFPGRFSGRQFSNSRSEMNVSTLELGDSALYLCASSLSGQTNTDMQYFGPGTRLTVL.

V is TRBV6-6 and J is TRBJ2-2; D is unclear. Germline assignment: CDR1 MNHNY and CDR2 SVGAGI (reference sequence). This CDR3 spans 13 amino acids. The CDR3 DNA is TGTGCAAGCTGGCACAGCAACACCGGGGAGCTGTTTTTT. Translation: CASWHSNTGELFF.

The rearrangement links TRBV2 to TRBJ2-1, with 11 bases matching TRBD2. V shed 7 bases and J 5 bases; nucleotides not matched to a gene: 7. Germline V gene lookup returns CDR1 SNHLY and CDR2 FYNNEI. CDR3 length: 15 amino acids. In DNA, the CDR3 is TGTGCCAGCATTGCATCGGGACTAGCGGACAATGAGCAGTTCTTC. Residues: CASIASGLADNEQFF.

This clonotype was seen repeatedly, ten times or more. The V gene is TRBV5-6, the J gene TRBJ2-5; D call uncertain. The CDR3 contains 15 residues. Trimming stripped 5 bases from V and 7 bases from J, with 21 bases between. Germline V CDR1 and CDR2: SGHDT, YYEEEE. CDR3 nucleotides: TGTGCCAGCAGTCCCTTCGGTGCCCTGGTGCGGACCCAGTACTTC. Its translation: CASSPFGALVRTQYF.

Comment on this clonotype: Its ends do not fully match the called genes, so a read error is possible. The V gene is TRBV11-2, the J gene TRBJ2-1; either TRBD1 or TRBD2 may supply D (6 bases each). Germline V lookup: CDR1 SGHAT, CDR2 FQNNGV. The CDR3 has 15 amino acids. The CDR3 region is CASSLGGSPLNEQFF. CDR3 bases: TGTGCCAGTAGCTTAGGGGGGAGTCCCCTCAATGAGCAGTTCTTC.

A word on this clonotype: The junction does not match germline at one end; this may be a read error. V and J are TRBV11-2 and TRBJ2-7, with D perhaps TRBD1 or TRBD2 (5 bases each). This CDR3 is 14 amino acids long. CDR1 is SGHAT and CDR2 is FQNNGV in the germline V gene. DNA for the CDR3: TGTGCCAGCAGCTTGGCCGGGGCAAGCTACGAGCAATACTTC. It specifies CASSLAGASYEQYF.

In regard to this clonotype: A read error may produce the germline difference seen at one junction end. The gene calls are TRBV5-1 and TRBJ2-7, with TRBD2 matching 7 bases. CDR3 length equals 15 residues. CDR1 is SGHRS and CDR2 is YFSETQ in the germline V gene. This chain's CDR3 is CASSPEAGSLFEQYF. CDR3 sequence (DNA): TGCGCCAGCAGCCCAGAAGCGGGGAGTCTCTTCGAGCAATACTTC. Based on the CDR3 plus reference TRBV5-1 and TRBJ2-7, the full variable domain is KAGVTQTPRYLIKTRGQQVTLSCSPISGHRSVSWYQQTPGQGLQFLFEYFSETQRNKGNFPGRFSGRQFSNSRSEMNVSTLELGDSALYLCASSPEAGSLFEQYFGPGTRLTVT.

The J gene is TRBJ1-6, the V gene TRBV29-1; D is unclear. In germline, CDR1 is SQVTM, CDR2 ANQGSEA. Trimming removed 7 bases at V and 7 bases at J, with 14 bases between. This CDR3 has 13 amino acids. The CDR3: CSAERGGNSPLHF. CDR3 nucleotide sequence: TGCAGCGCCGAACGTGGTGGGAATTCACCCCTCCACTTT.

This clonotype was seen a handful of times. A read error may explain this, as a much larger clone is one base away. This rearrangement joins TRBV10-2 to TRBJ2-7; 11 bases match TRBD2. Germline-derived CDR1 and CDR2 are WSHSY and SAAADI. This CDR3 spans 15 amino acids. The CDR3 region is CTSSVGLAGSYEQYF. CDR3 nucleotide sequence: TGCACCAGCAGTGTAGGACTAGCGGGCTCCTACGAGCAGTACTTC.

On this clonotype itself: This clone may be a read error of a much larger clone one base away. The CDR3 sequence: CASTSPGTGLASHTF. As DNA, the CDR3 is TGTGCCAGCACTTCCCCCGGGACAGGGTTGGCGAGTCACACCTTC. The V call is TRBV28, the J call TRBJ1-2; 9 nucleotides line up with TRBD1. The germline V gene has CDR1 MDHEN and CDR2 SYDVKM. The CDR3 loop spans 15 amino acids. The ends lost 7 bases at V and 12 bases at J; junction bases unmatched: 18.

This clonotype was detected many times. The chain uses TRBV28 and TRBJ2-3, with D perhaps matching TRBD2 (5 bases). CDR1 and CDR2 (germline): MDHEN, SYDVKM. Between the trimmed V and J ends, which lost 8 bases and 2 bases, there was a span of 17 bases. This CDR3 comprises 15 residues. In nucleotides, the CDR3 is TGTGCCAGCTGCCCAACGGGATCTCTCACAGATACGCAGTATTTT. Translated, it gives CASCPTGSLTDTQYF.

A note on this clonotype: The missing conserved phenylalanine or tryptophan at the end of this CDR3 makes a read error likely. The DNA is omitted, as the CDR3 cannot be located on it reliably, and the CDR3 follows TCRdb's listing. This rearrangement joins TRBV11-2 to TRBJ2-2; the table names TRBD1, a call not compared with the DNA. Germline V gene lookup returns CDR1 SGHAT and CDR2 FQNNGV. The CDR3 comprises 17 residues, both ends counted. Here the CDR3 reads CASSPLPGQGGTGELFL.

For this clonotype: Lacking the conserved final phenylalanine or tryptophan, this CDR3 likely reflects a read error. V gene TRBV4-1 combines with J gene TRBJ2-5, with 8 bases fitting TRBD2. The CDR3 contains 18 residues. The V gene's germline CDR1 is MGHRA and CDR2 YSYEKL. The CDR3 bases are TGCACCAGCGGCCAAGTGGGGAGTAGGGGCGGGAGGAGAGAGACCCAGTACTTA. This translates into CTSGQVGSRGGRRETQYL.

This chain joins TRBV28 and TRBJ2-2, with 7 bases fitting TRBD2. The CDR3 has 17 amino acids. The ends lost 0 bases at V and 2 bases at J; junction bases unmatched: 6. Germline CDR1 MDHEN, CDR2 SYDVKM. For the CDR3, the DNA is TGTGCCAGCAGTTTATGGGCTAGCGGCTTTAACACCGGGGAGCTGTTTTTT. Its translation is CASSLWASGFNTGELFF.

About this clonotype itself: This likely comes from a read error, as the CDR3 has no conserved phenylalanine or tryptophan at its end. The chain employs TRBV6-1 and TRBJ2-6; 10 bases line up with TRBD1. The germline V gene has CDR1 MNHNS and CDR2 SASEGT. The CDR3 covers 17 residues. CDR3 protein: CASSEGQGALGAIVLTY. DNA for the CDR3: TGTGCCAGCAGTGAAGGACAGGGGGCCCTTGGAGCCATCGTCCTGACTTAC.

Comments on this clonotype: Just one base apart from a much larger clone, this may be a read error. DNA for the CDR3: TGTGCCAGCAGCTTGCATCTGTCCCGGGAGGGCTACACCTTC. Translated, it gives CASSLHLSREGYTF. The chain couples TRBV5-8 to TRBJ1-2; D gene unclear. Trimming pared 1 base from V and 8 bases from J, leaving 15 bases between. Germline CDR1 SGHTS, CDR2 YDEGEE. The CDR3 has 14 residues.

This clonotype has just a few counts. The junction differs from germline at one of its ends, possibly a read error. The genes are TRBV11-2 and TRBJ2-7; 7 bases map to TRBD1. This CDR3 is 12 amino acids long. Per germline, CDR1 SGHAT and CDR2 FQNNGV. CDR3 amino acids: CAGSQTGSEQYF. DNA of the CDR3: TGTGCCGGCAGCCAGACAGGGTCTGAGCAGTACTTC.